These 25 T cell receptor beta chains originate from one sample sequenced in a study of monozygotic twins with inflammatory bowel disease. TCRdb re-called the 5' RACE reads, yielding one record per CDR3 amino acid sequence without DNA. The record lists a few hundred thousand distinct CDR3 sequences, of which the ten most abundant hold 1.6%. Sequencing input: blood. The receptor source for this set is a human donor with ulcerative colitis or Crohn's disease, or a healthy co-twin of an affected twin (not recorded which).

The chain couples TRBV4-1 to TRBJ2-3; TCRdb's D call, TRBD1, is unchecked because there is no DNA. CDR1 and CDR2 (germline): MGHRA, YSYEKL. The CDR3 loop spans 16 amino acids. CDR3 residues: CASSQDLAPDGDTQYF.

This chain connects TRBV5-6 to TRBJ2-7; TCRdb's D call, TRBD2, is unchecked because there is no DNA. The CDR3 has 21 residues. Germline lookup yields CDR1 SGHDT and CDR2 YYEEEE. CDR3 loop: CASSLTPEEADTWRAAYEQYF.

The genes are TRBV12-3 or TRBV12-4 and TRBJ1-3; the TRBD1 assignment by TCRdb is unverifiable without DNA. The length of the CDR3 is 18 residues. CDR3 protein: CASSLRDRASGDGNTIYF.

The rearrangement uses TRBV20-1 and TRBJ1-6. The CDR3 contains 16 residues. Germline V gives CDR1 DFQATT, CDR2 SNEGSKA (reference sequence). The CDR3 loop is CSARGWLEVENSPLHF.

CDR3 sequence: CASSTSGQGMNTEAFF. The chain carries TRBV19 and TRBJ1-1; the TCRdb D gene call, TRBD1, has no DNA to confirm it. Germline V lookup: CDR1 LNHDA, CDR2 SQIVND (reference sequence). This CDR3 is built from 16 residues.

The chain uses TRBV5-5 and TRBJ1-5. The CDR3 is 16 amino acids. Looked up from germline, CDR1 is SGHKS and CDR2 is YYEKEE (reference sequence). The CDR3 is CASSPQGGVSNQPQHF.

The rearrangement joins TRBV27 to TRBJ1-5; there is no DNA to check the TCRdb D call of TRBD1. The CDR3 covers 15 residues. From germline, CDR1 is MNHEY and CDR2 SMNVEV (reference sequence). Here the CDR3 reads CASSFRGSINQPQHF.

This sequence joins TRBV4-2 and TRBJ1-2. In germline, CDR1 is LGHNA, CDR2 YNFKEQ. There are 13 residues in the CDR3. The chain's CDR3 is CASSQRISYGYTF.

CDR3 sequence reads: CASSYRAGIPYNSPLHF. The chain has TRBV6-5 and TRBJ1-6. The CDR3 consists of 17 residues. The germline gives CDR1 MNHEY, CDR2 SVGAGI.

The chain links TRBV6-5 to TRBJ1-2. The CDR3 is 12 amino acids. Germline V gives CDR1 MNHEY, CDR2 SVGAGI. The CDR3 sequence: CASSYGGNGYTF.

The CDR3 sequence: CASSPAGALSNEQFF. The chain is built from TRBV5-1 and TRBJ2-1; TCRdb lists TRBD1, though no DNA is available to test this call. The CDR3 extends over 15 amino acids. Germline V lookup: CDR1 SGHRS, CDR2 YFSETQ. Looking up the rest from reference TRBV5-1 and TRBJ2-1 gives the full variable domain: KAGVTQTPRYLIKTRGQQVTLSCSPISGHRSVSWYQQTPGQGLQFLFEYFSETQRNKGNFPGRFSGRQFSNSRSEMNVSTLELGDSALYLCASSPAGALSNEQFFGPGTRLTVL.

The V gene is TRBV10-3, the J gene TRBJ2-4; TCRdb reports TRBD1, a call that lacks DNA to check it against. The CDR3 runs to 16 residues. Germline CDR1 is ENHRY and CDR2 is SYGVKD. CDR3 loop: CAISEYPGGNKNIQYF.

The chain employs TRBV12-3 or TRBV12-4 and TRBJ2-5. This CDR3 is 11 amino acids long. CDR3 residues: CASSFLETQYF.

V and J are TRBV14 and TRBJ2-6; the D gene TCRdb calls, TRBD2, cannot be checked with no DNA. Germline V CDR1 and CDR2: SGHDN, FVKESK. The CDR3 contains 17 residues. This CDR3 reads CASSQEDGLSGANVLTF.

The CDR3 loop is CASLGQQNTGELFF. V is TRBV7-6 and J is TRBJ2-2; TCRdb picks TRBD1, but there is no DNA to check that call. This CDR3 contains 14 residues. Germline V lookup: CDR1 SGHVS, CDR2 FNYEAQ.

This chain uses TRBV20-1 with TRBJ2-3; TCRdb proposes TRBD2, but this gene call is untestable without DNA. Germline values: CDR1 DFQATT, CDR2 SNEGSKA (reference sequence). CDR3 length: 17 residues. The CDR3 reads CSAYSGIAGKYTDTQYF.

CDR3 amino acids: CATSDGVNTEAFF. V and J are TRBV24-1 and TRBJ1-1. Looked up from germline, CDR1 is KGHDR and CDR2 is SFDVKD. The length of the CDR3 is 13 residues.

This rearrangement joins TRBV11-2 to TRBJ2-2; as DNA is missing, the TRBD1 call by TCRdb cannot be tested. The length of the CDR3 is 15 residues. Germline V gene lookup returns CDR1 SGHAT and CDR2 FQNNGV. Here the CDR3 reads CASSSDTRLVGELFF.

The chain employs TRBV4-2 and TRBJ2-7. The CDR3 sequence is 16 residues long. CDR1 and CDR2 from the germline V gene are LGHNA and YNFKEQ. CDR3 sequence reads: CASSQDTRASSYEQYF.

The chain employs TRBV7-6 and TRBJ1-4; the D call of TRBD1 rests on TCRdb alone, since no DNA is present to check it. There are 15 residues in the CDR3. The V gene's germline CDR1 is SGHVS and CDR2 FNYEAQ. CDR3 sequence reads: CASSPLTETNEKLFF.

The V and J genes are TRBV9 and TRBJ1-1. Germline V gives CDR1 SGDLS, CDR2 YYNGEE. This CDR3 is built from 14 residues. The CDR3 loop is CASSVGVTGTEAFF.

The chain uses TRBV5-1 and TRBJ2-6; TCRdb designates TRBD1, a call that cannot be tested without DNA. The CDR3 runs to 18 residues. From germline, CDR1 is SGHRS and CDR2 YFSETQ. The CDR3: CASSLGPTGEAGANVLTF.

The rearrangement links TRBV2 to TRBJ1-1; no DNA is available, so the TRBD1 call from TCRdb remains unchecked. The CDR3 is made up of 13 amino acids. Germline CDR1 reads SNHLY; CDR2 reads FYNNEI. The CDR3 reads CASIWDSNTEVFF. Drawing the rest from reference TRBV2 and TRBJ1-1, the complete variable domain is EPEVTQTPSHQVTQMGQEVILRCVPISNHLYFYWYRQILGQKVEFLVSFYNNEISEKSEIFDDQFSVERPDGSNFTLKIRSTKLEDSAMYFCASIWDSNTEVFFGQGTRLTVV.

This chain links TRBV12-3 or TRBV12-4 with TRBJ2-7. There are 12 residues in the CDR3. This CDR3 reads CASSPTNYEQYF.

The chain carries TRBV5-1 and TRBJ2-7. The germline V gene encodes CDR1 SGHRS and CDR2 YFSETQ. The CDR3 length is 11 residues. This CDR3 reads CASSLDMEQYF.